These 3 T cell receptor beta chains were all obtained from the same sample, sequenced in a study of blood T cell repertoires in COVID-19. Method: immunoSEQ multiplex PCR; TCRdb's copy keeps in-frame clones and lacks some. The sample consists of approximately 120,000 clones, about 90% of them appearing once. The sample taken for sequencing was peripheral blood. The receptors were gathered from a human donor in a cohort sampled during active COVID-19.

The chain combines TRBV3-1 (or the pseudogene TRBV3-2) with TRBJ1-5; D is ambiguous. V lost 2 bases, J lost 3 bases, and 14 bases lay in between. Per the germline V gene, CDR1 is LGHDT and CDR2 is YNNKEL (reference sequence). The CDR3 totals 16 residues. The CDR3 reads CASSQRSGVLNQPQHF. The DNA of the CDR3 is TGTGCCAGCAGCCAACGGTCCGGGGTGCTCAATCAGCCCCAGCATTTT.

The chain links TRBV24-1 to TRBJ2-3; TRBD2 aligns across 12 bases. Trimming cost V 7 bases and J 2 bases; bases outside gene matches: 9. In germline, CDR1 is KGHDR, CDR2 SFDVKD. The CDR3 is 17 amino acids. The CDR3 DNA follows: TGTGCCACCAGCCCCTTATCTAGCGGGGGGGCCACAGATACGCAGTATTTT. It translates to CATSPLSSGGATDTQYF.

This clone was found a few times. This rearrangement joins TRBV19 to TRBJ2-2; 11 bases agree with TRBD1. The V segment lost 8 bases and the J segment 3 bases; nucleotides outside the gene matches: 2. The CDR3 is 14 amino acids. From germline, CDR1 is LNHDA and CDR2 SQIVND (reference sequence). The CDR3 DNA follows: TGTGCCAGTCGGACAGGGGGCCACACCGGGGAGCTGTTTTTT. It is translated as CASRTGGHTGELFF.